This T cell receptor beta chain was captured in a study of CD8 T cells in Susac syndrome. General study results and limits: By the study's own acknowledgment, its TCR sequencing and HLA analysis included relatively few individuals.

The authors sequenced TCR beta from blood CD8+ and CD4+ T cells. The CD8+ and CD4+ T cells were negatively isolated, with the TEMRA cells enriched by FACS. To note about this clonotype: Its specificity is not known.

The V end lost 9 bases, the J end lost 0 bases, and 11 bases lay between the germline ends. This CDR3 spans 13 amino acids. CDR1 and CDR2 (germline): SNHLY, FYNNEI. The RNA input was 0.5 to 1 ug, and it was reverse transcribed with random hexamers. TCRdb used MiXCR to reprocess the immunoSEQ multiplex PCR reads, holding one entry per CDR3 protein. The sample holds about 200,000 distinct CDR3 sequences; under 97% are singletons and the top ten take under 0.095%. The chain is built from TRBV2 and TRBJ1-1; tentative D call: TRBD1 (5 bases). Sequencing was carried out using CD4+ T cells from PBMCs. This TCR derives from a human donor with multiple sclerosis. As DNA, the CDR3 is TGTGCCAGACCAGGGCTATTGAACACTGAAGCTTTCTTT. It specifies CARPGLLNTEAFF.